The 32 T cell receptor beta chains below come from one sample, sequenced in a study of shared clonotypes between healthy human individuals. As defined, naive CD8 cells were CD45RO-negative and positively selected for CCR7, with terminally differentiated effector memory CD45RA+ cells excluded. Assay: immunoSEQ multiplex PCR; the TCRdb copy retains only in-frame clones and omits some. The table shows some 740,000 clones, with about 91% occurring only once. Sequenced input: naive CD8+ T cells sorted from blood. The receptors shown here come from a man between 25 and 39 years old in good health.

The chain joins TRBV2 to TRBJ2-3; 8 bases map to TRBD1. This CDR3 spans 15 amino acids. V lost 7 bases and J lost 2; bases outside the gene matches: 8. CDR1 SNHLY and CDR2 FYNNEI come from the germline V gene. Here the CDR3 DNA reads TGTGCCAGCACCCCACAGGGGGTTGACACAGATACGCAGTATTTT. It translates to CASTPQGVDTDTQYF. Drawing the rest from reference TRBV2 and TRBJ2-3, the complete variable domain is EPEVTQTPSHQVTQMGQEVILRCVPISNHLYFYWYRQILGQKVEFLVSFYNNEISEKSEIFDDQFSVERPDGSNFTLKIRSTKLEDSAMYFCASTPQGVDTDTQYFGPGTRLTVL.

The genes are TRBV5-1 and TRBJ2-7; D is perhaps TRBD2 (6 bases). Germline CDR1 is SGHRS and CDR2 is YFSETQ. The CDR3 is made up of 17 amino acids. V was trimmed by 4 bases and J by 1 base, leaving 21 bases between them. The CDR3 is CASSKSPDWGESYEQYF. In nucleotides, the CDR3 is TGCGCCAGCAGCAAGAGTCCGGACTGGGGGGAATCCTACGAGCAGTACTTC.

The chain employs TRBV27 and TRBJ2-6; D uncertain. The CDR3 is 13 amino acids. CDR1 is MNHEY and CDR2 is SMNVEV in the germline V gene (reference sequence). The V gene lost 7 bases and the J gene lost 1 base, with 5 bases spanning the gap. For the CDR3, the DNA is TGTGCCAGCACGCCATCTGGGGCCAACGTCCTGACTTTC. This encodes CASTPSGANVLTF.

Regarding this clone: Other DNA sequences of this sample code for an identical CDR3. The genes are TRBV7-2 and TRBJ1-5; weak D call: TRBD1 (5 bases). Germline lookup yields CDR1 SGHTA and CDR2 FQGNSA. The germline V and J ends were trimmed by 0 bases and 7 bases, with 10 bases remaining between them. The CDR3 is made up of 14 amino acids. The CDR3 bases are TGTGCCAGCAGCTTAGCCGGGGGGAGCCAGCCCCAGCATTTT. Translating gives CASSLAGGSQPQHF. The full variable domain, in which reference TRBV7-2 and TRBJ1-5 provide the parts outside the CDR3, is GAGVSQSPSNKVTEKGKDVELRCDPISGHTALYWYRQSLGQGLEFLIYFQGNSAPDKSGLPSDRFSAERTGGSVSTLTIQRTQQEDSAVYLCASSLAGGSQPQHFGDGTRLSIL.

Details on this clone: At one end, the junction sequence differs from germline, possibly due to a read error. The chain's CDR3 is CASSVARGTGELFF. As DNA, the CDR3 is TGTGCCAGCAGCGTAGCCAGGGGCACCGGGGAGCTGTTTTTT. The gene calls are TRBV7-9 and TRBJ2-2; TRBD1 is a possible D gene (6 bases). The length of the CDR3 is 14 residues. From germline, CDR1 is SEHNR and CDR2 FQNEAQ (reference sequence).

This sequence joins TRBV7-9 and TRBJ1-2, with 10 bases fitting TRBD1. V gave up 1 base and J gave up 5 bases; unmatched junction bases: 7. Germline CDR1 SEHNR, CDR2 FQNEAQ (reference sequence). The CDR3 consists of 16 residues. CDR3 sequence (DNA): TGTGCCAGCAGCTTAGACCTGACAGGGGGCGTATATGGCTACACCTTC. Amino acid sequence: CASSLDLTGGVYGYTF. Supplemented by reference TRBV7-9 and TRBJ1-2, the full variable domain reads DTGVSQNPRHKITKRGQNVTFRCDPISEHNRLYWYRQTLGQGPEFLTYFQNEAQLEKSRLLSDRFSAERPKGSFSTLEIQRTEQGDSAMYLCASSLDLTGGVYGYTFGSGTRLTVV.

The chain joins TRBV5-1 to TRBJ2-7; D is undetermined. There are 14 residues in the CDR3. V dropped 0 bases and J dropped 5 bases, with 12 bases sitting between them. The V gene's germline CDR1 is SGHRS and CDR2 YFSETQ. CDR3 nucleotides: TGCGCCAGCAGCTTGGTAATGGGTATCCACGAGCAGTACTTC. It is translated as CASSLVMGIHEQYF.

The J gene is TRBJ1-1, the V gene TRBV29-1, with 8 nucleotides matching TRBD1. V was pared by 3 bases and J by 5 bases, with 5 bases of the junction left unmatched. CDR3 length: 13 residues. Germline values: CDR1 SQVTM, CDR2 ANQGSEA. CDR3: CSVDSDRDTEAFF. CDR3 nucleotide sequence: TGCAGCGTTGACTCGGACAGGGATACTGAAGCTTTCTTT.

The CDR3 nucleotides are TGTGCCAGCAGCGACCTAGCGGAGCCGGGCGAGCAGTACTTC. Protein product: CASSDLAEPGEQYF. The chain has TRBV9 and TRBJ2-7; TRBD2 matches at 7 bases. J was trimmed by 6 bases and V by 3 bases; bases with no gene match: 9. The CDR3 consists of 14 residues. Looked up from germline, CDR1 is SGDLS and CDR2 is YYNGEE. The whole variable domain, filled in from reference TRBV9 and TRBJ2-7, reads DSGVTQTPKHLITATGQRVTLRCSPRSGDLSVYWYQQSLDQGLQFLIQYYNGEERAKGNILERFSAQQFPDLHSELNLSSLELGDSALYFCASSDLAEPGEQYFGPGTRLTVT.

This clone has only one observation. CDR3 region: CASSLGDTREQYF. The CDR3 DNA reads as TGTGCCAGCAGCTTAGGGGACACTCGCGAGCAGTACTTC. V is TRBV7-6 and J is TRBJ2-7, with TRBD1 as a possible D gene (6 bases). The CDR3 is made up of 13 amino acids. V was pared by 1 base and J by 6 bases, with 10 bases between. Germline CDR1 reads SGHVS; CDR2 reads FNYEAQ.

The chain joins TRBV7-9 to TRBJ1-5; D is undetermined. The CDR3 sequence is 14 residues long. Trimming shortened V by 1 base and J by 6 bases, and 10 bases separated the two germline ends. Germline-derived CDR1 and CDR2 are SEHNR and FQNEAQ (reference sequence). CDR3 DNA sequence: TGTGCCAGCAGCTTAGGCGGTCGGGGTCAGCCCCAGCATTTT. It codes for CASSLGGRGQPQHF. Filled out from reference TRBV7-9 and TRBJ1-5, the complete variable domain reads DTGVSQNPRHKITKRGQNVTFRCDPISEHNRLYWYRQTLGQGPEFLTYFQNEAQLEKSRLLSDRFSAERPKGSFSTLEIQRTEQGDSAMYLCASSLGGRGQPQHFGDGTRLSIL.

This clone was observed a handful of times. The chain carries TRBV15 and TRBJ2-5; weak D call: TRBD1 (6 bases). This CDR3 is 16 amino acids long. Germline V lookup: CDR1 LNHNV, CDR2 YYDKDF (reference sequence). V was cut by 2 bases and J by 5 bases, with 18 bases left in between. Here the CDR3 reads CATSRNEGEPRETQYF. In nucleotides, the CDR3 is TGTGCCACCAGCAGAAACGAGGGGGAACCGAGGGAGACCCAGTACTTC.

This rearrangement joins TRBV7-2 to TRBJ2-1; TRBD2 matches at 11 bases. The CDR3 length is 16 residues. Per the germline V gene, CDR1 is SGHTA and CDR2 is FQGNSA. With 2 bases clipped from V and 10 bases from J, the junction kept 10 bases outside the gene matches. The DNA for the CDR3 is TGTGCCAGCAGCTTAAAGTGGCTAGCGGGAGGTCGGGAGCAGTTCTTC. Translated: CASSLKWLAGGREQFF.

The rearrangement uses TRBV7-9 and TRBJ2-7, with D perhaps given as TRBD1 or TRBD2 (5 bases each). Trimming took off 4 bases at V and 4 bases at J, with 20 bases between the two ends. Germline V lookup: CDR1 SEHNR, CDR2 FQNEAQ (reference sequence). There are 16 residues in the CDR3. The DNA of the CDR3 is TGTGCCAGCAGCTCCATTGGGGGTCTAGAAGGGTACGAGCAGTACTTC. The encoded protein is CASSSIGGLEGYEQYF.

The rearrangement links TRBV28 to TRBJ2-1, with 7 positions matching TRBD1. The V and J ends lost 5 bases and 0 bases, in that order; junction bases with no gene match: 7. Germline-derived CDR1 and CDR2 are MDHEN and SYDVKM. This CDR3 spans 16 amino acids. The CDR3 protein is CASSRQGWVSYNEQFF. The DNA of the CDR3 is TGTGCCAGCAGTAGACAGGGATGGGTCTCCTACAATGAGCAGTTCTTC.

This rearrangement joins TRBV5-1 to TRBJ1-5, with no clear D. There are 14 residues in the CDR3. Germline CDR1 is SGHRS and CDR2 is YFSETQ. Trimming removed 3 bases from V and 3 bases from J, with 10 bases in between. CDR3 sequence reads: CASSSGESNQPQHF. CDR3 sequence (DNA): TGCGCCAGCAGCTCCGGGGAGTCCAATCAGCCCCAGCATTTT.

A word on this clone: Other DNA sequences in this sample translate to the same CDR3. J is TRBJ2-1 and V is TRBV27; perhaps TRBD2 as D (5 bases). The CDR3 is made up of 15 amino acids. V was pared by 3 bases and J by 0 bases, with 9 bases between. The germline V gene encodes CDR1 MNHEY and CDR2 SMNVEV (reference sequence). In DNA form, the CDR3 reads TGTGCCAGCAGTTTGCCGGGAAGCTCCTACAATGAGCAGTTCTTC. This sequence encodes CASSLPGSSYNEQFF.

At least ten counts were recorded for this clone. The CDR3 nucleotides are TGTGCCAGCAGTCCGGACCCTCCTGGGCTCTCCTACGAGCAGTACTTC. Translation gives CASSPDPPGLSYEQYF. The chain employs TRBV27 and TRBJ2-7; D not resolved. Trimming removed 5 bases at V and 0 bases at J, with 17 bases between. Germline lookup yields CDR1 MNHEY and CDR2 SMNVEV (reference sequence). The CDR3 contains 16 residues.

The V and J genes are TRBV27 and TRBJ2-7, with D tentatively TRBD2 (5 bases). Germline V gene data show CDR1 as MNHEY and CDR2 as SMNVEV (reference sequence). The V and J ends lost 5 bases and 3 bases respectively, with 17 bases between them. There are 15 residues in the CDR3. CDR3: CASSRSGSGNYEQYF. CDR3 in DNA: TGTGCCAGCAGTAGGTCGGGGAGTGGAAACTACGAGCAGTACTTC.

This chain joins TRBV6-5 and TRBJ2-7; unclear D gene. Germline CDR1 and CDR2: MNHEY and SVGAGI. The CDR3 runs to 13 residues. The germline V and J ends were trimmed by 5 bases and 0 bases, with 8 bases remaining between them. CDR3 sequence (DNA): TGTGCCAGCAGTCTCTTCCCCTCCTACGAGCAGTACTTC. Translating it yields CASSLFPSYEQYF.

Here the CDR3 DNA reads TGTGCCAGCAGCGTAGCATCTAGCCGACGCTACAATGAGCAGTTCTTC. Translation: CASSVASSRRYNEQFF. The gene calls are TRBV9 and TRBJ2-1, with TRBD2 as a possible D gene (5 bases). This CDR3 spans 16 amino acids. V was cut by 0 bases and J by 3 bases, with 13 bases left in between. The V gene's germline CDR1 is SGDLS and CDR2 YYNGEE.

The chain combines TRBV7-8 with TRBJ2-7; weak D call: TRBD2 (5 bases). Trimming stripped 5 bases from V and 7 bases from J, with 24 bases between. This CDR3 is 16 amino acids long. Germline values: CDR1 SGHVS, CDR2 FQNEAQ. The DNA of the CDR3 is TGTGCCAGCAGCATTCTCGAGGGCGCCGGGTCTCGGGAGCAGTACTTC. It translates to CASSILEGAGSREQYF.

The CDR3 loop reads CASSFGRVDFEQYF. In DNA form, the CDR3 reads TGTGCCAGCAGTTTCGGGAGAGTAGATTTCGAGCAGTACTTC. The rearrangement links TRBV28 to TRBJ2-7; D possibly corresponds to TRBD2 (6 bases). This CDR3 comprises 14 residues. Germline values: CDR1 MDHEN, CDR2 SYDVKM. V was shortened by 3 bases and J by 6 bases, with 15 bases between the two germline ends.

The chain has TRBV28 and TRBJ1-2; D gene unclear. V dropped 7 bases and J dropped 0 bases, with 6 bases sitting between them. The CDR3 sequence is 12 residues long. CDR1 and CDR2 from the germline V gene are MDHEN and SYDVKM. For the CDR3, the DNA is TGTGCCAGCACCGGGACTAACTATGGCTACACCTTC. Translated: CASTGTNYGYTF.

There are a few counts of this clone. The V and J genes are TRBV4-3 and TRBJ1-1, with D perhaps TRBD1 (5 bases). Germline V gene data show CDR1 as LGHNA and CDR2 as YSLEER. Deletions cut 0 bases from V and 8 bases from J, with 19 bases between. The CDR3 spans 16 residues. CDR3 coding DNA: TGCGCCAGCAGCCAAGAAAAGTCGGTGGGGCTTTTAGAAGCTTTCTTT. Its translation: CASSQEKSVGLLEAFF.

The chain is built from TRBV27 and TRBJ2-3; 7 positions agree with TRBD2. Germline assignment: CDR1 MNHEY and CDR2 SMNVEV (reference sequence). V lost 3 bases, J lost 3 bases, and 3 bases stayed unmatched. CDR3 length equals 14 residues. The CDR3 protein is CASSLREGTDTQYF. CDR3 sequence (DNA): TGTGCCAGCAGTTTGAGGGAGGGAACAGATACGCAGTATTTT.

The V and J genes are TRBV10-2 and TRBJ2-7; D is unresolved. The CDR3 consists of 12 residues. The germline CDR1 and CDR2 sequences are WSHSY and SAAADI. Trimming left V 3 bases short and J 4 bases short, with 7 bases between. The CDR3 is CASSDYWYEQYF. The CDR3 DNA reads TGCGCCAGCAGTGATTATTGGTACGAGCAGTACTTC.

There are many counts of this clone. Since a much larger clone is just one base distant, this may be a read error. V and J are TRBV6-4 and TRBJ2-6; D remains ambiguous. V lost 3 bases, J lost 0 bases, and 3 bases lay in between. Germline CDR1 and CDR2: MRHNA and SNTAGT. This CDR3 has 14 amino acids. The CDR3 protein is CASSESSGANVLTF. The CDR3 nucleotides are TGTGCCAGCAGTGAGAGCTCTGGGGCCAACGTCCTGACTTTC.

The chain uses TRBV5-8 and TRBJ2-7; possibly TRBD2 for D (6 bases). Trimming removed 3 bases from V and 3 bases from J, with 16 bases in between. Per germline, CDR1 SGHTS and CDR2 YDEGEE. This CDR3 comprises 15 residues. For the CDR3, the DNA is TGTGCCAGCAGCTCGCCGGGACTGTCGAACTACGAGCAGTACTTC. It is translated as CASSSPGLSNYEQYF.

J is TRBJ2-7 and V is TRBV29-1, with a weak D call TRBD1 (6 bases). V was pared by 1 base and J by 0 bases, with 13 bases between. Germline V gene sequence: CDR1 SQVTM, CDR2 ANQGSEA. This CDR3 spans 15 amino acids. The CDR3 coding sequence is TGCAGCGTTGAAGGACAGGCACTCGGCTCCTACGAGCAGTACTTC. Protein: CSVEGQALGSYEQYF.

This clone has just a few counts. The chain has TRBV7-9 and TRBJ2-1; D is uncertain. V dropped 6 bases and J dropped 7 bases, with 10 bases sitting between them. CDR3 length: 12 amino acids. Germline assignment: CDR1 SEHNR and CDR2 FQNEAQ (reference sequence). CDR3 residues: CASSFVPNEQFF. Here the CDR3 DNA reads TGTGCCAGCAGTTTTGTCCCGAATGAGCAGTTCTTC.

This chain uses TRBV25-1 with TRBJ2-7; D is tentatively TRBD1 or TRBD2 (5 bases each). The length of the CDR3 is 15 residues. Germline V lookup: CDR1 MGHDK, CDR2 SYGVNS. Trimming stripped 6 bases from V and 5 bases from J, with 20 bases between. As DNA, the CDR3 is TGTGCCAGCAGGACGTCCCGGGACGGTAGACACGAGCAGTACTTC. It codes for CASRTSRDGRHEQYF.